The 4 T cell receptor beta chains given below trace back to one sample, sequenced in a study of radiation and T cells in renal cell carcinoma (dated by TCRdb to 2018 to 2020). According to the study, the label for this sample's time point signals: baseline pretreatment blood. In the paper's terms, the treatment or condition label means: 15 Gy SBRT to primary tumor, nephrectomy 4 weeks later. The library was prepared using the immunoSEQ multiplex PCR assay. TCRdb took over this immuneACCESS table, retaining in-frame rearrangements with V and J assigned. Such tables are incomplete; in checked studies, under half of the missing clones stem from an unresolved V gene, and the remainder is unexplained. The sample table records about 88,000 clones; 70% to 90% of these occur just once. The ten largest clonotypes hold under 9.5% of the sample. Sequencing was performed on blood, taken from a patient whose treatment included radiotherapy and nephrectomy. Source of these receptors: a man aged 50 or older with renal cell carcinoma.

In DNA form, the CDR3 reads TGTGCCACCAGCAGAGTCAGACAGGGGGTGGGGCAGCCCCAGCATTTT. Translation: CATSRVRQGVGQPQHF. The rearrangement uses TRBV15 and TRBJ1-5; TRBD1 matches 9 bases. The CDR3 is made up of 16 amino acids. Germline loops: CDR1 LNHNV, CDR2 YYDKDF (reference sequence). Trimming at V came to 1 base and at J to 7 bases, leaving 8 bases not matched to a gene.

In this sample, this clone turned up many times. J is TRBJ2-1 and V is TRBV11-1, with 11 bases fitting TRBD1. The CDR3 is made up of 16 amino acids. Trimming at V came to 0 bases and at J to 10 bases, leaving 8 bases not matched to a gene. Germline values: CDR1 SGHAT, CDR2 FQDESV (reference sequence). The CDR3 is CASSLAFGQGALEQFF. The CDR3 DNA sequence: TGTGCCAGCAGCTTAGCGTTCGGACAGGGGGCTTTAGAGCAGTTCTTC.

In this sample, this clone is medium-sized. CDR3 sequence (DNA): TGTGCCAGCAGCCCCCCCGGGAGGACCGATGAAGCTTTCTTT. Translation: CASSPPGRTDEAFF. The V and J genes are TRBV7-9 and TRBJ1-1; D unresolved. Germline values: CDR1 SEHNR, CDR2 FQNEAQ (reference sequence). Trimming stripped 5 bases from V and 7 bases from J, with 17 bases between. The CDR3 consists of 14 residues. The whole variable domain, filled in from reference TRBV7-9 and TRBJ1-1, reads DTGVSQNPRHKITKRGQNVTFRCDPISEHNRLYWYRQTLGQGPEFLTYFQNEAQLEKSRLLSDRFSAERPKGSFSTLEIQRTEQGDSAMYLCASSPPGRTDEAFFGQGTRLTVV.

The V and J genes are TRBV4-1 and TRBJ2-7, with D possibly TRBD2 on 5 matching bases. V was cut by 0 bases and J by 9 bases, with 15 bases left in between. Germline CDR1 reads MGHRA; CDR2 reads YSYEKL. This CDR3 has 14 residues. CDR3 loop: CASSQDPLARLQYF. In DNA, the CDR3 is TGCGCCAGCAGCCAAGATCCGCTAGCCCGACTGCAGTACTTC.